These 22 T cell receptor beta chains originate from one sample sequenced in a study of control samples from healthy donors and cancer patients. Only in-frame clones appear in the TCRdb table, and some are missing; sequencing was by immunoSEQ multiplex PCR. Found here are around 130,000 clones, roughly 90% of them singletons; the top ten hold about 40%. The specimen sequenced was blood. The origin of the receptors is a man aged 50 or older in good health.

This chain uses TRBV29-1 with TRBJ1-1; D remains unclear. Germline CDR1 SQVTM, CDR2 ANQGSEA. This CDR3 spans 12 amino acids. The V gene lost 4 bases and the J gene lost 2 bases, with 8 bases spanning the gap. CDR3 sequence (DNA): TGCAGCGTTGTGCGGACTAACACTGAAGCTTTCTTT. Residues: CSVVRTNTEAFF.

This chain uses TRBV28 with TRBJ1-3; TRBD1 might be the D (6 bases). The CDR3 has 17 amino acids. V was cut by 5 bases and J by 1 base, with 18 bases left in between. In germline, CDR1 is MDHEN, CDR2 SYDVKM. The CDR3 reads CASSPKRGGISGNTIYF. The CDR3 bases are TGTGCCAGCAGTCCAAAACGAGGGGGTATATCTGGAAACACCATATATTTT.

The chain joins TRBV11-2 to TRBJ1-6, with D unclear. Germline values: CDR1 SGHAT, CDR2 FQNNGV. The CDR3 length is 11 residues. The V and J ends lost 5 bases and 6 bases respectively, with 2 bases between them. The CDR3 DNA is TGTGCCAGCAGCCTTAATTCACCCCTCCACTTT. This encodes CASSLNSPLHF.

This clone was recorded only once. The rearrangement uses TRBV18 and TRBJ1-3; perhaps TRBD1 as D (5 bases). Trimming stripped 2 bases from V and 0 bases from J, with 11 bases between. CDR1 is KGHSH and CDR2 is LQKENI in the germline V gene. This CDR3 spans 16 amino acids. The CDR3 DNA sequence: TGTGCCAGCTCACCAATGCAGGGTAACTCTGGAAACACCATATATTTT. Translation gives CASSPMQGNSGNTIYF.

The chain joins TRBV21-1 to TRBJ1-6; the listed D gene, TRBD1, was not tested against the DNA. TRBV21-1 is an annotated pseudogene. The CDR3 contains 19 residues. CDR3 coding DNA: TGTGCCAGCGGGGTCCTACAGGGTTCTGTTAGCTCCTATAATTCACCCCTCCACTTT. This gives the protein CASGVLQGSVSSYNSPLHF.

CDR3 coding DNA: TGTGCCAGCCAGGATAGGGACAGAAAGATAGAGACCCAGTACTTC. Its translation: CASQDRDRKIETQYF. The V gene is TRBV2, the J gene TRBJ2-5, with 7 bases matching TRBD1. V gave up 8 bases and J gave up 4 bases; unmatched junction bases: 13. Germline assignment: CDR1 SNHLY and CDR2 FYNNEI. CDR3 length: 15 amino acids.

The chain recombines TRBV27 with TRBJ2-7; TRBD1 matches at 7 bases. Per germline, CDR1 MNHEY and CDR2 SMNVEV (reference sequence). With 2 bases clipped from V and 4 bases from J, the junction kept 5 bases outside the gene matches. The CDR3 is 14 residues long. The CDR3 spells CASSLQGVLYEQYF. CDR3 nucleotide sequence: TGTGCCAGCAGTTTACAGGGGGTTCTGTACGAGCAGTACTTC.

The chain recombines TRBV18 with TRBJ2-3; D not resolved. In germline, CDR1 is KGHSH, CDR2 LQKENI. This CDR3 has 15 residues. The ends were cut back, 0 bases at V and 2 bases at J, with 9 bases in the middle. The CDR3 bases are TGTGCCAGCTCACCACCGCAACAATCCACAGATACGCAGTATTTT. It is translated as CASSPPQQSTDTQYF.

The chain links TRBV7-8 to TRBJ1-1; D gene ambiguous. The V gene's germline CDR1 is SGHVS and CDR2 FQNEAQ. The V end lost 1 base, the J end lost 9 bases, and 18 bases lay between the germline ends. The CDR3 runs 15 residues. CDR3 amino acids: CASSLDFGPGGKAFF. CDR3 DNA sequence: TGTGCCAGCAGCTTAGATTTTGGCCCGGGCGGTAAAGCTTTCTTT.

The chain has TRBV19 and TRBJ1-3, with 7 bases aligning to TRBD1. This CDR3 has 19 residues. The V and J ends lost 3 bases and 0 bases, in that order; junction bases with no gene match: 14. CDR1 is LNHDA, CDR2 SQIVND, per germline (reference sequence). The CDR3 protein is CASSIAGQIYQSSGNTIYF. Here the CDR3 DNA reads TGTGCCAGTAGTATCGCGGGACAGATATACCAAAGCTCTGGAAACACCATATATTTT.

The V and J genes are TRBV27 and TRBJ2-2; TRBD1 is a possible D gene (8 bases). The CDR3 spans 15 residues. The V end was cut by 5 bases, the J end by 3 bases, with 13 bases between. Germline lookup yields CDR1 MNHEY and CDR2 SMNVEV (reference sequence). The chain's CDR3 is CASSPQGGYTGELFF. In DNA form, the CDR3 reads TGTGCCAGCAGTCCACAGGGGGGGTACACCGGGGAGCTGTTTTTT.

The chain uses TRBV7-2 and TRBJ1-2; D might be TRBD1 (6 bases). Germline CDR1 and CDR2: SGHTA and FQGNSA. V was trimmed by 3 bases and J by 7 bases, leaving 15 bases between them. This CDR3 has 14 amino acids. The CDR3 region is CASSFSMRGPGYTF. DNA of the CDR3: TGTGCCAGCAGCTTCAGTATGCGGGGGCCTGGCTACACCTTC. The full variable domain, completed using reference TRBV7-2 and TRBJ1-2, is GAGVSQSPSNKVTEKGKDVELRCDPISGHTALYWYRQSLGQGLEFLIYFQGNSAPDKSGLPSDRFSAERTGGSVSTLTIQRTQQEDSAVYLCASSFSMRGPGYTFGSGTRLTVV.

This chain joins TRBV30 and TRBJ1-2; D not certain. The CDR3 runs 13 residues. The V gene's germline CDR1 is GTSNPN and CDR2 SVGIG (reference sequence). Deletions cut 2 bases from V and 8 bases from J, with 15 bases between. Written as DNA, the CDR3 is TGTGCCTGGAGTATCCTCGGGTTCTCCGGCTACACCTTC. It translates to CAWSILGFSGYTF.

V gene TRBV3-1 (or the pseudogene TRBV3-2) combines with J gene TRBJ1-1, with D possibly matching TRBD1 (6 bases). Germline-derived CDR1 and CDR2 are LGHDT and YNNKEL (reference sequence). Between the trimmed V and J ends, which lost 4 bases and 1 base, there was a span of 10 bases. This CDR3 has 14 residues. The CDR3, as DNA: TGTGCCAGCAGCCGGACCAGGGGGAACACTGAAGCTTTCTTT. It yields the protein CASSRTRGNTEAFF.

CDR3 sequence: CASSPTSISGTDTEAFF. CDR3 nucleotides: TGTGCCAGCAGTCCCACGTCCATCTCCGGGACAGACACTGAAGCTTTCTTT. The V call is TRBV6-6, the J call TRBJ1-1, with 7 bases identical to TRBD1. Germline-derived CDR1 and CDR2 are MNHNY and SVGAGI (reference sequence). V shed 5 bases, J shed 3 bases, and the junction held 15 bases outside the gene matches. The CDR3 contains 17 residues.

CDR3 bases: TGTGCCAGCAGTGACACGGACAGGGACTTTCTCAATGGCTACACCTTC. Encoded protein: CASSDTDRDFLNGYTF. The V and J genes are TRBV6-4 and TRBJ1-2; TRBD1 aligns across 8 bases. J gave up 6 bases and V 2 bases, and 11 bases lay outside the gene matches. The CDR3 runs to 16 residues. CDR1 and CDR2 from the germline V gene are MRHNA and SNTAGT.

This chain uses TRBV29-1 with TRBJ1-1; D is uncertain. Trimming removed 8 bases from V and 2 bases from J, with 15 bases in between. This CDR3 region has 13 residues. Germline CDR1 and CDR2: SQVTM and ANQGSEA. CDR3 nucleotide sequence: TGCAGCTCCGGGGAGACAAGAAACACTGAAGCTTTCTTT. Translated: CSSGETRNTEAFF.

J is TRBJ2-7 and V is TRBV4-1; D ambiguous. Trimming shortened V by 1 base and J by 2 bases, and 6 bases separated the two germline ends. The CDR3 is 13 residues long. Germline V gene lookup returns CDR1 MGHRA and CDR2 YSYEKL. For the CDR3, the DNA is TGCGCCAGCAGCCAAGGTCCGACCTACGAGCAGTACTTC. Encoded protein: CASSQGPTYEQYF.

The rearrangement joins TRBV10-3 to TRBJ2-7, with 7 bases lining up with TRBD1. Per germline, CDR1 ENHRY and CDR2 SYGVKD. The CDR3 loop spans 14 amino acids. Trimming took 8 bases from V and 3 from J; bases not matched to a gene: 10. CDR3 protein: CAIGSGTERYEQYF. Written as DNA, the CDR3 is TGTGCCATCGGGTCGGGGACAGAGCGCTACGAGCAGTACTTC.

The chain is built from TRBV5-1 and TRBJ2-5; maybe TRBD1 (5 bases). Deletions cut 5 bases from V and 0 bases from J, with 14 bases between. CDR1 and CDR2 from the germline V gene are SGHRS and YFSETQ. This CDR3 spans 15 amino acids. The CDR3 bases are TGCGCCAGCAGTAGGGGCAGACCGTACCAAGAGACCCAGTACTTC. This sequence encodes CASSRGRPYQETQYF.

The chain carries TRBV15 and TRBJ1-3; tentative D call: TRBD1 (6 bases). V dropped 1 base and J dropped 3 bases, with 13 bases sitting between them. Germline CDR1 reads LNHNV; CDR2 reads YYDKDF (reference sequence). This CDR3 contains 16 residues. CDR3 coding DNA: TGTGCCACCAGCAGAGCCCGACAGGTTTTTGGAAACACCATATATTTT. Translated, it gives CATSRARQVFGNTIYF.

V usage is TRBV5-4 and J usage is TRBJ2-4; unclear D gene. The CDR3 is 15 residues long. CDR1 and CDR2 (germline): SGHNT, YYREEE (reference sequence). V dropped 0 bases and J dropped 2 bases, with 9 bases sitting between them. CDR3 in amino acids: CASSLGVGPKNIQYF. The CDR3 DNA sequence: TGTGCCAGCAGCTTGGGGGTCGGTCCCAAAAACATTCAGTACTTC.